The source of this TCR beta chain is a study of blood T cell repertoires in COVID-19 (TCRdb year 2020). Some background on the complete study: Samples covering the acute and convalescent phases of COVID-19 were provided by collaborators in the United States, Italy and Spain. The prospective study material was composed of cDNA or gDNA derived from T cells, B-cell-depleted T cells, or PBMCs. Subjects who had been exposed to COVID-19, were actively infected with it, or had recovered from it provided the deeply sampled blood TCRbeta repertoires that made up the dataset. The repertoires were made available in a free public database intended to serve as a resource for research on the immune response to SARS-CoV-2. Samples were obtained from the ongoing ImmuneRACE study (first 160 participants) and from some 1,200 subjects provided by 6 global collaborators. Sample metadata almost always included a de-identified subject ID, COVID-19 status, age in years and sex. HLA class I and class II types, where available, came from metadata supplied by the sample provider rather than from assay-based typing.

Notes on this clone: The target of this receptor is not known. Base qualities are missing; no much larger clone stands one base away.

Whole blood was collected in K2EDTA tubes by collaborating institutions according to the institutions' own protocols. For TCRbeta analysis, collaborators shipped samples in one of three forms: frozen whole blood, isolated PBMCs, or DNA extracted from either of those sample types. TCRbeta CDR3 regions were amplified from genomic DNA by means of the immunoSEQ Assay, a bias-controlled multiplex PCR. The published analysis was carried out like this. The number of nucleated cells in each sample was estimated by amplification of reference gene primers within the assay. To quantify the absolute abundance of each unique TCRbeta CDR3 rearrangement, sequence reads were collapsed and filtered. For each sample, productive Simpson clonality was calculated as the square root of Simpson's diversity index across productive rearrangements. TCRdb obtained this table from immuneACCESS and retained in-frame rearrangements with V and J assigned. These tables miss some clones; where compared with another copy, unresolved V genes account for less than half of the shortfall, and the remainder is unexplained. The DNA was the basis for D and trimming; V, J and clone size are from that table. The sample yields around 150,000 clones; about four fifths were counted once. The biggest ten clones account for less than 2.5% of the sample.

The CDR3 starts with the cysteine, ends with the phenylalanine, and has 13 residues. Only the CDR3 DNA stays, 39 bases, in frame from base 1. The germline V gene supplies CDR1 MDHEN and CDR2 SYDVKM. Compared with germline, V lacks 8 bases and J lacks 2 bases; bases without a gene match: 1. The paper as a whole reports these results and caveats: Clinical and demographic metadata were provided uncurated, with the amount varying by source and participant.

The TCR sequence derives from a man aged 65 to 79 with acute or convalescent COVID-19. Rearrangement joined TRBV28 to TRBJ2-1; 9 central nucleotides agree with TRBD2. The sequenced sample was peripheral blood. The sequence in DNA is TGTGCCAGCGGCGGGGGGGCCTACAATGAGCAGTTCTTC. Translated, it gives CASGGGAYNEQFF.